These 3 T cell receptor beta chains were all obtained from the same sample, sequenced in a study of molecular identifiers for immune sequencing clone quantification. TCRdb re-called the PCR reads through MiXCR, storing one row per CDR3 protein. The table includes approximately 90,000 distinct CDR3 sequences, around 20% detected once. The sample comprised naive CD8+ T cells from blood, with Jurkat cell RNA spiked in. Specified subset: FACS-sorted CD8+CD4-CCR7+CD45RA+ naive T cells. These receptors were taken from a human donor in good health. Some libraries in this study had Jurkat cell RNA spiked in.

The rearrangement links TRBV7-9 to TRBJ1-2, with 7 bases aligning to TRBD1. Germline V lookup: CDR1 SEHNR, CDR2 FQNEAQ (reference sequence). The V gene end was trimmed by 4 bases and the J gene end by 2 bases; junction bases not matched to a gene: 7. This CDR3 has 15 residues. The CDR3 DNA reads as TGTGCCAGCAGCTCGCCGACAGGGACGAACTATGGCTACACCTTC. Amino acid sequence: CASSSPTGTNYGYTF.

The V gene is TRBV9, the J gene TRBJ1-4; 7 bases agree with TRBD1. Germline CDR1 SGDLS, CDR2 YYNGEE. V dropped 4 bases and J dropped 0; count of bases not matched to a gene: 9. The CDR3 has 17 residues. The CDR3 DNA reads TGTGCCAGCAGCCCCACAGGGGTGGACGCAACTAATGAAAAACTGTTTTTT. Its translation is CASSPTGVDATNEKLFF.

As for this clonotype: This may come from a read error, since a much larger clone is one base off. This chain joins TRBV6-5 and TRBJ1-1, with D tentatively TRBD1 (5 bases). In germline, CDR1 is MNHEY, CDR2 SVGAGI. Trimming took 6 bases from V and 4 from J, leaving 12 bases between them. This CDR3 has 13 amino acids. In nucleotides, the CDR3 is TGTGCCAGCAGGGGGGTCATGAGCACTGAAGCTTTCTTT. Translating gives CASRGVMSTEAFF.